The clone carrying this TCR beta chain turned up a few times. Its antigen is undetermined. The sample comes from a study of identical twins. TCRdb independently ran MiXCR on the 5' RACE reads; one entry per CDR3 protein. The data show 1.5 million to 2 million distinct CDR3 sequences, more than 30% seen once. Findings and limits, study-wide: Invariant T cells like MAIT and iNKT could partly confound the zero-insertion analyses.

The CDR3 contains 16 residues. The sequenced sample was cord blood. The receptor was derived from a newborn girl in good health. J is TRBJ2-7 and V is TRBV21-1; the table's D call, TRBD1, has no DNA check behind it. TRBV21-1 is deemed a pseudogene. The CDR3 loop reads CASSKWRRTGTIEQYF. The CDR3 bases are TGTGCCAGCAGCAAATGGAGGCGAACGGGGACCATCGAGCAGTACTTC.